The 14 T cell receptor beta chains below come from one sample, sequenced in a study of CD8 T cells in Susac syndrome. The RNA input was roughly 0.45 to 1 ug, and it was reverse transcribed with random hexamers. TCRdb processed the immunoSEQ multiplex PCR reads anew with MiXCR; each CDR3 protein has one entry. The sample lists about 130,000 distinct CDR3 sequences, around 94% occurring once. The sample was CD4+ T cells from PBMCs. The receptors were sampled from a human donor with multiple sclerosis.

The chain recombines TRBV5-1 with TRBJ2-2; 8 nucleotides agree with TRBD2. Germline CDR1 is SGHRS and CDR2 is YFSETQ. The CDR3 totals 14 residues. J lost 4 bases, V lost 5 bases, and 4 bases had no gene match. The CDR3 region has the DNA TGCGCCAGCAGAGGAGCGGGGGTCACCGGGGAGCTGTTTTTT. Translating gives CASRGAGVTGELFF.

The chain has TRBV29-1 and TRBJ1-5; 12 nucleotides align to TRBD1. This CDR3 is 14 amino acids long. Germline V CDR1 and CDR2: SQVTM, ANQGSEA. The CDR3 protein is CSASGTGGSQPQHF. The CDR3 DNA sequence: TGCAGTGCTTCCGGGACAGGGGGCTCCCAGCCCCAGCATTTT.

The chain links TRBV6-5 to TRBJ1-1; D gene ambiguous. The V end lost 4 bases, the J end lost 6 bases, and 9 bases lay between the germline ends. CDR3 size: 12 residues. CDR1 is MNHEY and CDR2 is SVGAGI in the germline V gene. The CDR3 loop is CASSSRRAEAFF. The DNA of the CDR3 is TGTGCCAGCAGTTCCCGTCGGGCTGAAGCTTTCTTT.

This clonotype was observed a single time. V usage is TRBV6-2 or TRBV6-3 and J usage is TRBJ2-7; tentative D call: TRBD1 (6 bases). The CDR3 extends over 16 amino acids. Looked up from germline, CDR1 is MNHEY and CDR2 is SVGEGT. Trimming removed 3 bases at V and 4 bases at J, with 19 bases between. The CDR3 region is CASSYNRAKASYEQYF. The CDR3 DNA sequence: TGTGCCAGCAGTTATAACAGGGCTAAAGCTTCGTACGAGCAGTACTTC.

This chain links TRBV18 with TRBJ1-2, with 7 bases identical to TRBD1. The CDR3 is 13 amino acids. Germline trimming cut 2 bases from V and 6 bases from J; bases unmatched to any gene: 3. From germline, CDR1 is KGHSH and CDR2 LQKENI. This chain's CDR3 is CASSPRGTDGYTF. The CDR3 DNA reads as TGTGCCAGCTCACCAAGAGGGACAGATGGCTACACCTTC.

This chain links TRBV5-1 with TRBJ2-5; the D gene is possibly TRBD1 (5 bases). Deletions cut 9 bases from V and 3 bases from J, with 18 bases between. Germline values: CDR1 SGHRS, CDR2 YFSETQ. The CDR3 length is 14 residues. The CDR3, as DNA: TGCGCCACCTCGCTGCAGGGCCAGGAAGAGACCCAGTACTTC. Amino acids: CATSLQGQEETQYF.

This chain joins TRBV18 and TRBJ2-7; 9 bases match TRBD1. Losses at the gene ends were 1 base for V and 4 bases for J; bases not matched to a gene: 11. CDR3 size: 17 residues. Germline loops: CDR1 KGHSH, CDR2 LQKENI. The CDR3 region is CASSPLPGTGNTYEQYF. In DNA form, the CDR3 reads TGTGCCAGCTCACCACTCCCCGGGACAGGGAATACGTACGAGCAGTACTTC.

The rearrangement uses TRBV30 and TRBJ1-2, with D maybe TRBD1 (6 bases). Germline values: CDR1 GTSNPN, CDR2 SVGIG (reference sequence). There are 12 residues in the CDR3. V shed 4 bases and J shed 7 bases, with 13 bases lying between them. Here the CDR3 DNA reads TGTGCCTGGAAGGGGGTCGGGGTTGGCTACACCTTC. It codes for CAWKGVGVGYTF. Using reference TRBV30 and TRBJ1-2 for the parts outside the CDR3, the full variable domain is SQTIHQWPATLVQPVGSPLSLECTVEGTSNPNLYWYRQAAGRGLQLLFYSVGIGQISSEVPQNLSASRPQDRQFILSSKKLLLSDSGFYLCAWKGVGVGYTFGSGTRLTVV.

The genes are TRBV2 and TRBJ1-5; possibly TRBD1 for D (6 bases). The CDR3 extends over 15 amino acids. Germline V gene sequence: CDR1 SNHLY, CDR2 FYNNEI. Trimming removed 1 base at V and 4 bases at J, with 11 bases between. The CDR3 loop is CASSEGGHPNQPQHF. CDR3 coding DNA: TGTGCCAGCAGTGAAGGGGGGCACCCTAATCAGCCCCAGCATTTT.

The chain is built from TRBV6-5 and TRBJ1-4; D is unclear. Trimming took 0 bases from V and 0 from J, leaving 11 bases between them. Germline V gene lookup returns CDR1 MNHEY and CDR2 SVGAGI. The CDR3 runs 17 residues. CDR3 sequence (DNA): TGTGCCAGCAGTTACTCTCCAGGATTCGCAACTAATGAAAAACTGTTTTTT. This translates into CASSYSPGFATNEKLFF.

The chain carries TRBV3-1 and TRBJ2-2, with 15 bases matching TRBD2. The CDR3 spans 17 residues. With V trimmed by 4 bases and J by 5 bases, 5 bases remained unmatched. Germline assignment: CDR1 LGHDT and CDR2 YNNKEL (reference sequence). CDR3 loop: CASSRQGLAGGTGELFF. The CDR3 nucleotides are TGTGCCAGCAGCCGCCAGGGACTAGCGGGAGGAACCGGGGAGCTGTTTTTT. Together with reference TRBV3-1 and TRBJ2-2, the CDR3 gives the full variable domain: DTAVSQTPKYLVTQMGNDKSIKCEQNLGHDTMYWYKQDSKKFLKIMFSYNNKELIINETVPNRFSPKSPDKAHLNLHINSLELGDSAVYFCASSRQGLAGGTGELFFGEGSRLTVL.

The table lists this clonotype with a count of one. The chain has TRBV6-5 and TRBJ2-7, with 9 bases matching TRBD2. With 5 bases clipped from V and 1 base from J, the junction kept 6 bases outside the gene matches. CDR1 is MNHEY, CDR2 SVGAGI, per germline. There are 15 residues in the CDR3. CDR3 bases: TGTGCCAGCAGTACCCGACTAGCGGAATCCTACGAGCAGTACTTC. Protein product: CASSTRLAESYEQYF.

The J gene is TRBJ1-5, the V gene TRBV6-1; D not resolved. V shed 0 bases and J shed 2 bases, with 5 bases lying between them. CDR1 and CDR2 (germline): MNHNS, SASEGT. The CDR3 covers 14 residues. The CDR3 region has the DNA TGTGCCAGCAGTGAAGCTGGGGGCAATCAGCCCCAGCATTTT. This encodes CASSEAGGNQPQHF.

CDR3: CSSPGRGGEQYF. As DNA, the CDR3 is TGCAGTTCCCCGGGACGTGGGGGCGAGCAGTACTTC. V gene TRBV20-1 combines with J gene TRBJ2-7, with D possibly being TRBD1 or TRBD2 (5 bases each). CDR3 length: 12 residues. V was shortened by 8 bases and J by 6 bases, with 17 bases between the two germline ends. Germline V lookup: CDR1 DFQATT, CDR2 SNEGSKA (reference sequence).